This entry is about one T cell receptor (beta chain). Germline values: CDR1 SGHTA, CDR2 FQGNSA. V was shortened by 2 bases and J by 5 bases, with 21 bases between the two germline ends. The CDR3 has 18 residues. The data originate from a study of blood T cell repertoires in COVID-19. Only in-frame clones appear in the TCRdb table, and some are missing; sequencing was by immunoSEQ multiplex PCR. The sample holds nearly 250,000 clones, 86% seen once. This TCR derives from a woman over 75 with COVID-19, enrolled during active disease. The sample consisted of peripheral blood. The chain recombines TRBV7-2 with TRBJ1-4, with no clear D. The CDR3 DNA is TGTGCCAGCAGCTTAAATTCTGGTGCGGGAAACTCCAATGAAAAACTGTTTTTT. It translates to CASSLNSGAGNSNEKLFF. Using reference TRBV7-2 and TRBJ1-4 for the parts outside the CDR3, the full variable domain is GAGVSQSPSNKVTEKGKDVELRCDPISGHTALYWYRQSLGQGLEFLIYFQGNSAPDKSGLPSDRFSAERTGGSVSTLTIQRTQQEDSAVYLCASSLNSGAGNSNEKLFFGSGTQLSVL.